These 8 T cell receptor beta chains were sequenced from one sample in a study of blood T cell repertoires in COVID-19. TCRdb's table, derived via immunoSEQ multiplex PCR, lists solely in-frame clones and lacks some. The profile shows some 340,000 clones, 65% to 85% of them singletons. The specimen was peripheral blood. These receptors came from a man younger than 40 with active or convalescent COVID-19.

The chain recombines TRBV11-3 with TRBJ2-7, with TRBD2 matching over 7 bases. The CDR3 has 16 amino acids. Germline-derived CDR1 and CDR2 are SGHNT and YENEEA. V shed 1 base, J shed 6 bases, and the junction held 12 bases outside the gene matches. The CDR3 protein is CASSLAVSGLAGEQYF. The CDR3 coding sequence is TGTGCCAGCAGCTTAGCGGTGTCCGGGTTAGCGGGCGAGCAGTACTTC.

This clone was recorded only once. The rearrangement uses TRBV20-1 and TRBJ2-5; TRBD1 is a possible D gene (5 bases). The CDR3 sequence is 12 residues long. The germline V gene has CDR1 DFQATT and CDR2 SNEGSKA (reference sequence). Trimming took off 6 bases at V and 5 bases at J, with 13 bases between the two ends. The CDR3 coding sequence is TGCAGTGCCAGTGACTCAGGGGAGACCCAGTACTTC. Protein sequence: CSASDSGETQYF.

The chain uses TRBV6-6 and TRBJ2-7; maybe TRBD2 (5 bases). Trimming cost V 7 bases and J 6 bases, with 13 bases left between them. The germline gives CDR1 MNHNY, CDR2 SVGAGI (reference sequence). The CDR3 is 12 residues long. The CDR3 protein is CASTKGSGEQYF. The CDR3 DNA is TGTGCCAGCACTAAAGGGAGTGGCGAGCAGTACTTC.

This chain joins TRBV2 and TRBJ1-4, with 7 bases matching TRBD1. The CDR3 runs 15 residues. V lost 8 bases and J lost 0; bases outside the gene matches: 6. Germline V gene sequence: CDR1 SNHLY, CDR2 FYNNEI. CDR3 region: CASGTGAATNEKLFF. The CDR3 DNA is TGTGCCAGCGGAACAGGGGCAGCAACTAATGAAAAACTGTTTTTT.

The CDR3: CASSLWTGAFYEQYF. The CDR3 DNA sequence: TGTGCCAGCAGTTTATGGACAGGGGCTTTCTACGAGCAGTACTTC. The genes are TRBV27 and TRBJ2-7, with 9 bases that match TRBD1. V lost 1 base, J lost 3 bases, and 4 bases stayed unmatched. CDR1 and CDR2 (germline): MNHEY, SMNVEV (reference sequence). CDR3 length: 15 residues.

This sequence joins TRBV25-1 and TRBJ2-3, with D unresolved. CDR3 length: 11 residues. Germline loops: CDR1 MGHDK, CDR2 SYGVNS. The V end was cut by 4 bases, the J end by 8 bases, with 7 bases between. This CDR3 is CASSALSTQYF. CDR3 coding DNA: TGTGCCAGCAGTGCCTTGAGTACGCAGTATTTT. Supplemented by reference TRBV25-1 and TRBJ2-3, the full variable domain reads EADIYQTPRYLVIGTGKKITLECSQTMGHDKMYWYQQDPGMELHLIHYSYGVNSTEKGDLSSESTVSRIRTEHFPLTLESARPSHTSQYLCASSALSTQYFGPGTRLTVL.

The rearrangement uses TRBV7-2 and TRBJ1-1; 8 nucleotides align to TRBD1. The CDR3 loop spans 16 amino acids. The trim removed 5 bases at V and 0 bases at J, leaving 8 bases unmatched. Per germline, CDR1 SGHTA and CDR2 FQGNSA. The CDR3 sequence: CASSPGQGSMNTEAFF. Written as DNA, the CDR3 is TGTGCCAGCAGCCCTGGACAGGGATCCATGAACACTGAAGCTTTCTTT.

The chain recombines TRBV28 with TRBJ1-6; D may be TRBD1 (6 bases). The CDR3 has 15 amino acids. The ends were cut back, 6 bases at V and 10 bases at J, with 19 bases in the middle. CDR1 and CDR2 from the germline V gene are MDHEN and SYDVKM. This chain's CDR3 is CASSPGRAGVSPLHF. CDR3 sequence (DNA): TGTGCCAGCAGCCCTGGGAGGGCAGGGGTGTCACCCCTCCACTTT.